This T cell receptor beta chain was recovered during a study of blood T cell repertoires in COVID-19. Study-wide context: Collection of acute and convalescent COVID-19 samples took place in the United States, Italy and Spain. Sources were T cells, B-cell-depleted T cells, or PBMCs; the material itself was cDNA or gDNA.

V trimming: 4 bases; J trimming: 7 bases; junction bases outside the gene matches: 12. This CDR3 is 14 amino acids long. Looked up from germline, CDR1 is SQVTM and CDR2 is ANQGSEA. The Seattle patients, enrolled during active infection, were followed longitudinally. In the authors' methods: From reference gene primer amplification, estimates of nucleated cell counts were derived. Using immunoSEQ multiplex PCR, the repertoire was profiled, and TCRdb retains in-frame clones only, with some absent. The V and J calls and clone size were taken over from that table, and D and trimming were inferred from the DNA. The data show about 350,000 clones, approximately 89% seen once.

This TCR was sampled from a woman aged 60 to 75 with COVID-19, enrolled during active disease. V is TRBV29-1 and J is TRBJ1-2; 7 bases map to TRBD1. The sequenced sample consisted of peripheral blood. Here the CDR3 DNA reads TGCAGCGTTGGCCTCAGGGGGATAGGTGGTGGCTACACCTTC. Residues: CSVGLRGIGGGYTF.